Listed below are T cell receptor beta chains from one sample, sequenced in a study of cytomegalovirus exposure and HLA in healthy donors. The data were produced by immunoSEQ multiplex PCR, yet TCRdb's version contains in-frame clones alone and is incomplete. The sample lists over 85,000 clones; roughly 80% were seen once. Input material: PBMCs. Receptors originate from a man between 35 and 55 years old in good health and CMV-seronegative. CDR3s include the opening cysteine and the closing phenylalanine or tryptophan. The D gene is left open where the match is weak. Expanded clones get a size class; other rows say once, few or many, or leave the size out.

CDR3nt	CDR3aa	j_gene	d_gene	abundance	v_gene
TGTGCCAGCAGCTTGGCCGTGACAGGGAACACTGAAGCTTTCTTT	CASSLAVTGNTEAFF	TRBJ1-1	.	.	TRBV5-6
TGTGCCAGCAGCTTCCAGGGACAGGGGAACACCGGGGAGCTGTTTTTT	CASSFQGQGNTGELFF	TRBJ2-2	TRBD1	.	TRBV11-2
TGCGCCAGCAGCAACGCCGGGGACAGGGCCTACGAGCAGTACTTC	CASSNAGDRAYEQYF	TRBJ2-7	TRBD1	.	TRBV5-1
TGTGCCAGCAGGCCCCCGAGCTACTTGTACAATGAGCAGTTCTTC	CASRPPSYLYNEQFF	TRBJ2-1	.	.	TRBV27
TGTGCCAGCAGTTTGACAGGGCAGTACTATGGCTACACCTTC	CASSLTGQYYGYTF	TRBJ1-2	TRBD1	.	TRBV6-6
TGCGCCAGCAGCTTGGGTGGGACTAGCGGAAGCACAGATACGCAGTATTTT	CASSLGGTSGSTDTQYF	TRBJ2-3	TRBD2	.	TRBV5-1
TGTGCCAGCAGCTCCCGTAATGAAAAACTGTTTTTT	CASSSRNEKLFF	TRBJ1-4	.	.	TRBV7-9
TGTGCCAGCCGCGAAAACGCAGATACGCAGTATTTT	CASRENADTQYF	TRBJ2-3	.	.	TRBV5-8
TGTGCCTGGAGTTACGGTCTTAACAGGGGGACCGGGGAGCTGTTTTTT	CAWSYGLNRGTGELFF	TRBJ2-2	TRBD1	.	TRBV30
TGTGCCACCCAGGGGGATACGCAGTATTTT	CATQGDTQYF	TRBJ2-3	.	.	TRBV27
TGTGCCAGCAGTCCTAACCAGGGGACTAGATCGGGCAATGAGCAGTTCTTC	CASSPNQGTRSGNEQFF	TRBJ2-1	TRBD2	.	TRBV2
TGTGCCAGCAGCTTGGCAGGGGGGAACACTGAAGCTTTCTTT	CASSLAGGNTEAFF	TRBJ1-1	TRBD1	.	TRBV7-3
TGTGCCAGCAGTGAATCTGGGGACTTGTACTTC	CASSESGDLYF	TRBJ1-2	.	.	TRBV25-1
TGCGCCAGCAGTGATAGCGGGGGAGGCACAGATACGCAGTATTTT	CASSDSGGGTDTQYF	TRBJ2-3	TRBD2	.	TRBV10-1
TGTGCCAGCAGCGAACAGGGATTGATCAGCGATACGCAGTATTTT	CASSEQGLISDTQYF	TRBJ2-3	.	.	TRBV7-3
TGTGCCTGGACCCCGGGACTTTCAACTACGAATTCACCCCTCCACTTT	CAWTPGLSTTNSPLHF	TRBJ1-6	.	.	TRBV30
TGTGCCAGCAGCTTAGTAGCGGGATACGAGCAGTACTTC	CASSLVAGYEQYF	TRBJ2-7	TRBD2	.	TRBV7-6
TGCAGCGTGTTACTAGCGGGGGACCTGAACACCGGGGAGCTGTTTTTT	CSVLLAGDLNTGELFF	TRBJ2-2	TRBD2	.	TRBV29-1
TGTGCCAGCAGCCCCGGGACTAGCGGGACGGGGGAGCAGTTCTTC	CASSPGTSGTGEQFF	TRBJ2-1	TRBD2	.	TRBV7-8
TGTGCCAGCAGGAGGGCAGGGGAGAATTCACCCCTCCACTTT	CASRRAGENSPLHF	TRBJ1-6	.	once	TRBV6-4
TGCGCCAGCAGTGAGTTTAGCGGGAGTAGCACCGGGGAGCTGTTTTTT	CASSEFSGSSTGELFF	TRBJ2-2	TRBD2	.	TRBV10-1
TGTGCCAGCAGCCTACAGGGGTTCACTGAAGCTTTCTTT	CASSLQGFTEAFF	TRBJ1-1	TRBD1	few	TRBV14
TGTGCCAGCAGTAACAGGGGCGGCAATCAGCCCCAGCATTTT	CASSNRGGNQPQHF	TRBJ1-5	TRBD1	few	TRBV2
TGTGCCAGCAGCTTCCAAGGACACGGCGGTTCACCCCTCCACTTT	CASSFQGHGGSPLHF	TRBJ1-6	.	.	TRBV7-9
TGCGCCAGCAGCTGGACAGGGCTATCTGGGGCCAACGTCCTGACTTTC	CASSWTGLSGANVLTF	TRBJ2-6	TRBD1	.	TRBV5-1
TGTGCCACCAGCAGAGATGGCCCCGGGGACGGCGGAGGGAGCAATCAGCCCCAGCATTTT	CATSRDGPGDGGGSNQPQHF	TRBJ1-5	.	once	TRBV15
TGTGCCAGCTCACCTTTAACAGGGGTTTCTAGCACAGATACGCAGTATTTT	CASSPLTGVSSTDTQYF	TRBJ2-3	TRBD1	.	TRBV18
TGTGCCTGGAGCCGTATCGGGACAGCCTACGAGCAGTACTTC	CAWSRIGTAYEQYF	TRBJ2-7	TRBD1	.	TRBV30
TGTGCCAGTAGTAGCGGACTAGCGACATACGAGCAGTACTTC	CASSSGLATYEQYF	TRBJ2-7	TRBD2	.	TRBV19
TGTGCCAGCAGCGGTAGAGGGCAGGCACCGTACTTC	CASSGRGQAPYF	TRBJ2-7	.	once	TRBV11-2
TGTGCCTGGGGGGGGGCTGGCTCTGGAAACACCATATATTTT	CAWGGAGSGNTIYF	TRBJ1-3	.	.	TRBV30
TGCGCCAGCAGCCATCTCGGGGAGGGGTCCTACGAGCAGTACTTC	CASSHLGEGSYEQYF	TRBJ2-7	TRBD2	few	TRBV4-1
TGTGCCAGCTCCGGGGCTAGGGAGGGTGAAGCTTTCTTT	CASSGAREGEAFF	TRBJ1-1	.	few	TRBV18
TGTGCCAGCAGGGAGGGGGCGCGAGAGACCCAGTACTTC	CASREGARETQYF	TRBJ2-5	.	once	TRBV7-9
TGTGCCAGCAGTGAACGACAGAATCAGCCCCAGCATTTT	CASSERQNQPQHF	TRBJ1-5	.	few	TRBV2
TGCAGCGTTGAAATCGGGACAGGGTCATACGAGCAGTACTTC	CSVEIGTGSYEQYF	TRBJ2-7	TRBD1	.	TRBV29-1
TGTGCCAGCAGTGTCGGCAGAGGAGGCACTGAAGCTTTCTTT	CASSVGRGGTEAFF	TRBJ1-1	.	.	TRBV2
TGTGCCGGCAGCTCGGGGGGAGAGCCACAAGCGGGGGCTTTCTTT	CAGSSGGEPQAGAFF	TRBJ1-1	.	.	TRBV5-4
TGCGCCAGCAGCCGGGACAGGGGGAACTACAATGAGCAGTTCTTC	CASSRDRGNYNEQFF	TRBJ2-1	TRBD1	.	TRBV4-1
TGTGCCTGGAGGGCAAACAGGGACGGTGAGCAGTTCTTC	CAWRANRDGEQFF	TRBJ2-1	.	few	TRBV30
TGTGCCAGCAGCTTCGGGACAGGGGGAAAGTTAGGGGGCTACACCTTC	CASSFGTGGKLGGYTF	TRBJ1-2	TRBD1	.	TRBV5-6
TGTGCCAGCAGCCGTGGGGGGACAGGGACAGATACGCAGTATTTT	CASSRGGTGTDTQYF	TRBJ2-3	TRBD1	.	TRBV27
TGTGCCAGCAGTTCACTGTTCCCCGGGGAGCTGTTTTTT	CASSSLFPGELFF	TRBJ2-2	.	.	TRBV28
TGTGCCAGCAGTTTATATGGCAACACTGAAGCTTTCTTT	CASSLYGNTEAFF	TRBJ1-1	.	.	TRBV27
TGTGCCAGCAGCGTAGCAGGGGGCCACCGCGGCTATGGCTACACCTTC	CASSVAGGHRGYGYTF	TRBJ1-2	TRBD1	.	TRBV9
TGCAGCGTTCCCAGGAATCGGGGCTACACCTTC	CSVPRNRGYTF	TRBJ1-2	.	.	TRBV29-1
TGCAGTGCTAGAGTCCCGGCGGGGTTGTACTTC	CSARVPAGLYF	TRBJ2-7	.	.	TRBV20-1
TGCGCCAGCAGCTTGGGGGGACTAGCGGGAGGGCAGTACTTC	CASSLGGLAGGQYF	TRBJ2-5	TRBD2	.	TRBV5-1
TGTGCCAGCCCTATCTACGAGCAGTACTTC	CASPIYEQYF	TRBJ2-7	.	.	TRBV25-1
TGTGCCAGCATCCGGGGGACAGGGGGCGCGAACACTGAAGCTTTCTTT	CASIRGTGGANTEAFF	TRBJ1-1	TRBD1	.	TRBV2
TGTGCCAGTAGTATAGAAGGGGGTCACAATGAGCAGTTCTTC	CASSIEGGHNEQFF	TRBJ2-1	.	.	TRBV19
TGTGCCAGTAGTATCCTCGGACAGGACCGAGGGGCTTTCTTT	CASSILGQDRGAFF	TRBJ1-1	TRBD1	.	TRBV19
TGTGCCAGCAGCTTCTCAGTAAATCAGCCCCAGCATTTT	CASSFSVNQPQHF	TRBJ1-5	.	.	TRBV5-5
TGTGCCAGCAGCCAAGAAGCCCTGACTAGCGGGAGGTCCTACGAGCAGTACTTC	CASSQEALTSGRSYEQYF	TRBJ2-7	TRBD2	.	TRBV4-2
TGTGCCAGCAGTTACAGTCCTGTCTACGAGCAGTACTTC	CASSYSPVYEQYF	TRBJ2-7	.	.	TRBV6-6